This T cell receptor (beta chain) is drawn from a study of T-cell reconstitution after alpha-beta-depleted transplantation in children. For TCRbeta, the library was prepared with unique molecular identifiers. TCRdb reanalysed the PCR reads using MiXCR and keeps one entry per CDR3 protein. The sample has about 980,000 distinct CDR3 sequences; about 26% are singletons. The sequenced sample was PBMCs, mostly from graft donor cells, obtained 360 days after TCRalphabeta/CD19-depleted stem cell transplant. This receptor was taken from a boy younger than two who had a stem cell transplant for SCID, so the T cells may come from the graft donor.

The CDR3 DNA reads TGTGCCAGCAGTCCCCGAGGACCTCCCATCACAGATACGCAGTATTTT. Translating gives CASSPRGPPITDTQYF. The chain has TRBV12-3 or TRBV12-4 and TRBJ2-3; no reliable D call. CDR3 size: 16 residues. The germline V and J ends were trimmed by 5 bases and 2 bases, with 17 bases remaining between them.